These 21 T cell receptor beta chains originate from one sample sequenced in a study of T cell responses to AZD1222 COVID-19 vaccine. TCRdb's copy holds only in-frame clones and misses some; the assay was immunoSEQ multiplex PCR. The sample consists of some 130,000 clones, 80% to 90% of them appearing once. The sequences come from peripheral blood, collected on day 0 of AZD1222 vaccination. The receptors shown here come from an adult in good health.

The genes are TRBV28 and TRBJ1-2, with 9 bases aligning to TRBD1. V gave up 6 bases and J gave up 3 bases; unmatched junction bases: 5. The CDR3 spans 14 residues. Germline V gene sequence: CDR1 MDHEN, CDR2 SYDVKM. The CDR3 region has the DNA TGTGCCAGCAGCCAAGGGGACAGGGACTATGGCTACACCTTC. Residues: CASSQGDRDYGYTF.

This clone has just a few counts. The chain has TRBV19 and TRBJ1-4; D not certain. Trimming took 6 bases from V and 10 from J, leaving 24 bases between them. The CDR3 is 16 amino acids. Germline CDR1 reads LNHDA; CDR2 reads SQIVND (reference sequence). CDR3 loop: CASRQPGLQSGGKLFF. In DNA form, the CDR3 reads TGTGCCAGTAGGCAACCGGGCCTTCAGTCAGGTGGAAAACTGTTTTTT.

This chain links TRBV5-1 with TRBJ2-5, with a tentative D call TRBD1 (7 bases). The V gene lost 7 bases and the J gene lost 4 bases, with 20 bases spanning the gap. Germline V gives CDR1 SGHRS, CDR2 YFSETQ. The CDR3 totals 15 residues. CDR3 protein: CASASWGQGGETQYF. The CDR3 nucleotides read TGCGCCAGCGCCTCCTGGGGGCAGGGGGGAGAGACCCAGTACTTC.

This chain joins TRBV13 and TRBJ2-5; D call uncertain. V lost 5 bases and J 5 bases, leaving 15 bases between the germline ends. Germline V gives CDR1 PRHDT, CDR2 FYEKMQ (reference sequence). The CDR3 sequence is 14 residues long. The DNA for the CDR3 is TGTGCCAGCAGCCGGACGCCCGGTGGGGAGACCCAGTACTTC. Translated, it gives CASSRTPGGETQYF.

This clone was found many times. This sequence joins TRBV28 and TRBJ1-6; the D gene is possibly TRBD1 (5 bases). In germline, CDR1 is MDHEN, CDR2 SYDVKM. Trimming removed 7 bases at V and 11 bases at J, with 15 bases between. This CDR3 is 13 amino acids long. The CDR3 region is CASTSLGDAPLHF. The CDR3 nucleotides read TGTGCCAGCACCTCACTGGGGGATGCACCCCTCCACTTT. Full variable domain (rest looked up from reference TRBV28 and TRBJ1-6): DVKVTQSSRYLVKRTGEKVFLECVQDMDHENMFWYRQDPGLGLRLIYFSYDVKMKEKGDIPEGYSVSREKKERFSLILESASTNQTSMYLCASTSLGDAPLHFGNGTRLTVT.

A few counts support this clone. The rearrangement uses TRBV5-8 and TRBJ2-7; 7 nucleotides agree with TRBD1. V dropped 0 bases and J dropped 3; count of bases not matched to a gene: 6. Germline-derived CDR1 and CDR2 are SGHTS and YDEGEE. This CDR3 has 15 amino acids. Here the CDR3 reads CASSLDVTGLYEQYF. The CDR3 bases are TGTGCCAGCAGCTTGGACGTGACAGGGCTCTACGAGCAGTACTTC.

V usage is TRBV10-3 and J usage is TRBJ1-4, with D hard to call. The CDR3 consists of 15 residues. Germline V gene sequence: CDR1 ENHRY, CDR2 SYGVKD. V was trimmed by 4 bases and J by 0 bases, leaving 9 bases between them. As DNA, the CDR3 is TGTGCCATCAGTGCCGACCCCCCAACTAATGAAAAACTGTTTTTT. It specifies CAISADPPTNEKLFF.

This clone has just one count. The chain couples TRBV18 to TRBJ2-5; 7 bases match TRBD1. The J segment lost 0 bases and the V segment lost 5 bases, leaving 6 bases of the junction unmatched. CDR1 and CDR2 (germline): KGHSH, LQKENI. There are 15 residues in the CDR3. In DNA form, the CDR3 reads TGTGCCAGCTCAACGAACAGGGGTAACCAAGAGACCCAGTACTTC. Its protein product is CASSTNRGNQETQYF. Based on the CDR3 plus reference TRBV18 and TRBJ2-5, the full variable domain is NAGVMQNPRHLVRRRGQEARLRCSPMKGHSHVYWYRQLPEEGLKFMVYLQKENIIDESGMPKERFSAEFPKEGPSILRIQQVVRGDSAAYFCASSTNRGNQETQYFGPGTRLLVL.

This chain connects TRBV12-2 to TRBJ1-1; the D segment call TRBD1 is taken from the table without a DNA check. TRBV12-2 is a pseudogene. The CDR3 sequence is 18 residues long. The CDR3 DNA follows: TGTGCAAGTCGTTCCAAATCCATACAGGGGAAATTGGTCACTGAAGCTTTCTTT. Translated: CASRSKSIQGKLVTEAFF.

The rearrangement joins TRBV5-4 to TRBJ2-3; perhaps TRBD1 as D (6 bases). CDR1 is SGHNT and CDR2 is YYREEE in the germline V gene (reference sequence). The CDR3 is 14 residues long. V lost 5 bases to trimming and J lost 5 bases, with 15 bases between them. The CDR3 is CASSYQGWGDTQYF. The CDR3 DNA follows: TGTGCCAGCAGTTATCAGGGGTGGGGAGATACGCAGTATTTT.

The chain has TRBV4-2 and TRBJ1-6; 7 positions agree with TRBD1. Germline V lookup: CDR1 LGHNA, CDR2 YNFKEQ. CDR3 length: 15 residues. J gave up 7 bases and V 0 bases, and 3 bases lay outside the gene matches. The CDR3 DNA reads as TGTGCCAGCAGCCAAGAGTCAGGGGGGAATTCACCCCTCCACTTT. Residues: CASSQESGGNSPLHF.

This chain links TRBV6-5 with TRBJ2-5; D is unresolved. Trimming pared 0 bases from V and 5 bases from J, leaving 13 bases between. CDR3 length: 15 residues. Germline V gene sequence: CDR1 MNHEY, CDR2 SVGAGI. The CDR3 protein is CASSYSSADGETQYF. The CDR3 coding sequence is TGTGCCAGCAGTTACTCGTCTGCTGACGGGGAGACCCAGTACTTC.

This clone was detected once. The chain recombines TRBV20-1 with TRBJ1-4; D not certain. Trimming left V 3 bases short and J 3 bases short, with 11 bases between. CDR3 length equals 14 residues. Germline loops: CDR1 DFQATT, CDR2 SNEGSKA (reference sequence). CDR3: CSASEGTANEKLFF. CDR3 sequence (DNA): TGCAGTGCTAGTGAGGGAACAGCTAATGAAAAACTGTTTTTT.

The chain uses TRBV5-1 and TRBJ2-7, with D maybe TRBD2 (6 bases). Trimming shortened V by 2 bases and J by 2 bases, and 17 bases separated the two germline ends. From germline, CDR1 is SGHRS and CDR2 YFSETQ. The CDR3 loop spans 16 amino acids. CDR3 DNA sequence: TGCGCCAGCAGCTTAGTGGGGCCGGGAGATCCCTACGAGCAGTACTTC. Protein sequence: CASSLVGPGDPYEQYF.

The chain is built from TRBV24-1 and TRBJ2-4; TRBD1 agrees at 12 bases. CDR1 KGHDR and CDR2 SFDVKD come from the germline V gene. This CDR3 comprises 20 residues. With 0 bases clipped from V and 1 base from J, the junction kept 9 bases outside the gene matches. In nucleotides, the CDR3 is TGTGCCACCAGTGATTTGACCGGGACAGGGGGCTTTGGGGCCAAAAACATTCAGTACTTC. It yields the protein CATSDLTGTGGFGAKNIQYF.

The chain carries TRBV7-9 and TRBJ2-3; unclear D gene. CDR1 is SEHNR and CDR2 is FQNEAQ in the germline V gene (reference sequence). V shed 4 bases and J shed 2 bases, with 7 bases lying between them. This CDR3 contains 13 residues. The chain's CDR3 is CASSSGPTDTQYF. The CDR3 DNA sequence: TGTGCCAGCAGCTCTGGACCCACAGATACGCAGTATTTT.

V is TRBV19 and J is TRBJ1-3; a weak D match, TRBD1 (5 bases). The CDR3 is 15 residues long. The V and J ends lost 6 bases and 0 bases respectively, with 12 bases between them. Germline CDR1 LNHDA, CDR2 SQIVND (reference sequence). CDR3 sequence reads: CASSHQGLSGNTIYF. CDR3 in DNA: TGTGCCAGTAGCCACCAGGGCCTCTCTGGAAACACCATATATTTT.

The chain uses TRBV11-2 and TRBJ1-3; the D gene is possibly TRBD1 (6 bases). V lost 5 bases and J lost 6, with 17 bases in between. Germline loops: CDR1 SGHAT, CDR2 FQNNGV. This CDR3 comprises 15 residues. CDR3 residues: CASSRVGGDENTIYF. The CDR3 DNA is TGTGCCAGCAGCCGCGTGGGGGGCGATGAAAACACCATATATTTT. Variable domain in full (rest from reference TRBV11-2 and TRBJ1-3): EAGVAQSPRYKIIEKRQSVAFWCNPISGHATLYWYQQILGQGPKLLIQFQNNGVVDDSQLPKDRFSAERLKGVDSTLKIQPAKLEDSAVYLCASSRVGGDENTIYFGEGSWLTVV.

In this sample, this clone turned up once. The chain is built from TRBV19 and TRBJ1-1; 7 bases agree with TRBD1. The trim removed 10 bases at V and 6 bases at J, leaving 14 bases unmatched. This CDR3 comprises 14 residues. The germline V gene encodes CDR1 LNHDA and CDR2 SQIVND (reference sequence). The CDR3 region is CATETGHLGAEAFF. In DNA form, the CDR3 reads TGTGCCACTGAGACAGGGCATCTCGGGGCTGAAGCTTTCTTT.

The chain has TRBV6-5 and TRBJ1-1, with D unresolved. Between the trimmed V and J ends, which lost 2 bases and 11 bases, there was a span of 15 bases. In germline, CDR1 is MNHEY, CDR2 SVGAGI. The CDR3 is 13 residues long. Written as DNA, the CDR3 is TGTGCCAGCAGTTACCTAGGGTCCGGGTATGCTTTCTTT. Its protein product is CASSYLGSGYAFF.

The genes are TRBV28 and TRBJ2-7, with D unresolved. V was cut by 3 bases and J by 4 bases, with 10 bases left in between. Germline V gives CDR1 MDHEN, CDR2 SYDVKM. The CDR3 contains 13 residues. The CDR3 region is CASSFSRVYEQYF. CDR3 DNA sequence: TGTGCCAGCAGTTTTTCTCGGGTGTACGAGCAGTACTTC.